Listed below are T cell receptor beta chains from one sample, sequenced in a study of response to subunit inactivated influenza vaccine. Each CDR3 protein gets one entry after TCRdb re-called the RT-PCR reads with MiXCR. The data contain about 780,000 distinct CDR3 sequences, less than 20% of them singletons. Sequences were derived from PBMCs from blood, sampled more than 4 days after vaccination. The receptors were sampled from a man aged 50-59 years who received an inactivated influenza vaccine. CDR3s leave out the opening cysteine and the closing phenylalanine or tryptophan.

>TRBJ2-1|TRBV12-3/TRBV12-4
ASSLQRGAFYNEQF
>TRBJ2-1|TRBV5-1
ASSLPNVDFSSYNEQF
>TRBJ1-5|TRBV24-1
ATSDPTRGLNQPQH
>TRBJ1-1|TRBV12-3/TRBV12-4
ASSVGQPNTEAF
>TRBJ1-2|TRBV19
ASSSTGTDSYGYT
>TRBJ2-5|TRBV7-2
ASSLQRAESEETQY
>TRBJ2-3|TRBV25-1
ASSGGLNTDTQY
>TRBJ1-2|TRBV10-3
AISESFTYGYT
>TRBJ2-3|TRBV5-1
ASSSTGTHTDTQY
>TRBJ1-2|TRBV6-1
ASSPAQGGGYGYT
>TRBJ2-1|TRBV29-1
SVEDRSGGRI
>TRBJ2-3|TRBV10-3
AISELRDTDTQY
>TRBJ1-6|TRBV6-5
ASSYSTGGPNSPLH
>TRBJ1-6|TRBV20-1
SAEPGQGATLGSPLH
>TRBJ2-1|TRBV12-3/TRBV12-4
ASSLRLAGHEQF
>TRBJ2-4|TRBV6-5
ASSYSAGASGGAKNIQY
>TRBJ2-7|TRBV6-5
ASSYSIIEGDETYEQY
>TRBJ2-1|TRBV28
ASSFPGQSYNEQF
>TRBJ2-2|TRBV20-1
SARGSFNTGELF